This T cell receptor beta chain was retrieved from a study of T cells after posttransplantation cyclophosphamide. Treatment was busulfan-fludarabine conditioning, a marrow graft, and cyclophosphamide on days +3 and +4. Points from the study as a whole: Skin or GI-infiltrating T cells shared few TRB sequences with blood. Recipient CMV seropositivity and CMV reactivation strongly tracked TRB clonality. Later post-transplant blood repertoires were often dominated by donor CD8+ memory clones.

V lost 5 bases, J lost 11 bases, and 14 bases stayed unmatched. Per the germline V gene, CDR1 is MNHNY and CDR2 is SVGAGI (reference sequence). The CDR3 runs to 14 residues. Only in-frame clones appear in the TCRdb table, and some are missing; sequencing was by immunoSEQ multiplex PCR. The sample lists over 7,000 clones; 65% to 90% were seen once. This clone has a handful of counts. Its antigen is undetermined. The sequencing here drew on CD4+ T cells sorted from blood, taken more than 1,000 days after allogeneic stem cell transplant with posttransplant cyclophosphamide. V gene TRBV6-6 combines with J gene TRBJ2-7; the match to TRBD1 covers 8 bases. The sequence came from a female patient aged 40-50 years who received an allogeneic stem cell transplant from a related donor, was CMV-positive, and had no GVHD. Part of the T cell pool may stem from the graft donor. The DNA for the CDR3 is TGTGCCAGCAGTAAGGGACAGGCGAGGTTCCTAGAGTACTTC. Translating it yields CASSKGQARFLEYF.